The rows below give T cell receptor beta chains drawn from one sample of a study of patients and donors after allogeneic stem cell transplantation. One entry per CDR3 protein, called by TCRdb with MiXCR from the RT-PCR reads. This table has fewer than 500,000 distinct CDR3 sequences, 16% appearing once. Sequencing input: blood, either unsorted or a sorted T cell fraction (not recorded which). These receptors were collected from a human donor who was either an allogeneic HSCT recipient or a stem cell or donor lymphocyte infusion donor (not recorded which). It is not recorded whose cells these are; they may come from a transplant donor. Each CDR3 is given with its conserved first and last residue. A D gene is named only where the DNA matches it firmly. Not every row has a clone size; where given, it reads once, few, many or a size class.

v_call,j_call,d_call,clone_size,cdr3_nt,cdr3_aa
TRBV4-1,TRBJ1-4,.,.,TGCGCCAGCAGCCAACCAGGCGGGGACCAGAAACTGTTTTTT,CASSQPGGDQKLFF
TRBV4-1,TRBJ2-5,.,.,TGCGCCAGCAGCCAAGAACCGGGGCCCCTTGTGACCCAGTACTTC,CASSQEPGPLVTQYF
TRBV12-3/TRBV12-4,TRBJ1-2,.,many,TGTGCCAGCAGTCCCCGGAGGGGGACCTATGGCTACACCTTC,CASSPRRGTYGYTF
TRBV15,TRBJ1-1,TRBD1,.,TGTGCCACCAGCAACCACTTGGGACAGGCGAACACTGAAGCTTTCTTT,CATSNHLGQANTEAFF
TRBV5-4,TRBJ2-3,.,few,TGTGCCAGCAGCTTGGCTGACACAGATACGCAGTATTTT,CASSLADTDTQYF
TRBV12-3/TRBV12-4,TRBJ2-7,.,.,TGTGCCAGCAGTCACTCGAGATCCTACGAGCAGTACTTC,CASSHSRSYEQYF
TRBV6-5,TRBJ2-7,.,.,TGTGCCAGCAGATCTAAGGGGATCGAGCAGTACTTC,CASRSKGIEQYF
TRBV4-2,TRBJ2-7,TRBD2,few,TGTGCCAGCAGCCAAGTAAAGGGGACTAGCGGGGGCCCCCCCTACGAGCAGTACTTC,CASSQVKGTSGGPPYEQYF
TRBV4-3,TRBJ2-1,.,.,TGCGCCAGCAGCCAAGAAGAACAGGGATTTGCCGACAATGAGCAGTTCTTC,CASSQEEQGFADNEQFF
TRBV19,TRBJ2-3,.,.,TGTGCCAGTAGTATTCTTCTCGGCCCACCCGAAGATACGCAGTATTTT,CASSILLGPPEDTQYF
TRBV12-3/TRBV12-4,TRBJ2-5,.,many,TGTGCCAGCAGTTTAGATGGCAACCAAGAGACCCAGTACTTC,CASSLDGNQETQYF
TRBV12-3/TRBV12-4,TRBJ1-4,.,.,TGTGCCAGCAGGGGGGATTACCGGGACAAACTGTTTTTT,CASRGDYRDKLFF
TRBV6-5,TRBJ1-6,.,.,TGTGCCAGCAGTTACTCGCGGCCCTCGAGCTCCTATAATTCACCCCTCCACTTT,CASSYSRPSSSYNSPLHF
TRBV20-1,TRBJ2-3,.,.,TGCAGTGCTAGAGATCGGGCTATTAGCACAGATACGCAGTATTTT,CSARDRAISTDTQYF